The rows below give T cell receptor beta chains drawn from one sample of a study of blood T cell repertoires in COVID-19. Produced via immunoSEQ multiplex PCR; TCRdb's table is partial and in-frame only. Of about 120,000 clones in the sample, about 86% are singletons; the top ten hold 3.8%. The sequenced material came from peripheral blood. These receptors were collected from a woman aged 50 to 65 with acute or convalescent COVID-19. Both conserved end residues are part of each CDR3. A D gene is named only where the DNA matches it firmly. Part of the rows lack a size; the others show once, few, many or a class for expanded clones.

V	J	D	size	CDR3	DNA
TRBV5-1	TRBJ2-1	-	-	CASSLDSGSYNEQFF	TGCGCCAGCAGCCTGGATAGCGGCTCCTACAATGAGCAGTTCTTC
TRBV5-1	TRBJ2-1	-	-	CASSLSPLLTGNEQFF	TGCGCCAGCAGCTTGAGTCCGCTACTTACGGGCAATGAGCAGTTCTTC
TRBV5-4	TRBJ1-1	-	few	CASSLDKPNTEAFF	TGTGCCAGCAGCTTGGACAAACCGAACACTGAAGCTTTCTTT
TRBV29-1	TRBJ1-1	TRBD1	-	CSGGQGVDTEAFF	TGCAGCGGGGGACAGGGGGTCGACACTGAAGCTTTCTTT
TRBV2	TRBJ1-1	TRBD1	-	CASLKGQANTEAFF	TGTGCCTCCCTGAAGGGACAGGCGAACACTGAAGCTTTCTTT
TRBV6-5	TRBJ2-5	TRBD1	-	CASSSSGGQLETQYF	TGTGCCAGCAGTTCAAGTGGGGGACAGTTGGAGACCCAGTACTTC
TRBV5-1	TRBJ1-2	-	-	CASSADGLKRHGYTF	TGCGCCAGCAGCGCTGACGGCCTAAAGAGGCATGGCTACACCTTC
TRBV12-3/TRBV12-4	TRBJ1-3	-	few	CASSLLNTIYF	TGTGCCAGCAGTTTACTAAACACCATATATTTT
TRBV29-1	TRBJ1-1	-	-	CSGRGWVEAFF	TGCAGCGGTCGGGGTTGGGTTGAAGCTTTCTTT
TRBV19	TRBJ1-5	-	-	CASSGLVFGNQPQHF	TGTGCCAGTAGTGGGCTGGTCTTCGGCAATCAGCCCCAGCATTTT
TRBV7-8	TRBJ2-7	TRBD2	-	CASSFETSSYEQYF	TGTGCCAGCAGCTTTGAGACTAGCAGCTACGAGCAGTACTTC
TRBV12-2	TRBJ2-7	-	-	CASRPFLTGF	TGTGCAAGTCGCCCGTTCCTGACTGGCTTC
TRBV7-3	TRBJ2-7	TRBD1	-	CASSVSGGEAYEQYF	TGTGCCAGCAGCGTTTCAGGGGGTGAGGCCTACGAGCAGTACTTC
TRBV4-2	TRBJ2-6	TRBD1	few	CASSQELRQGSGANVLTF	TGTGCCAGCAGCCAAGAGCTGAGACAGGGATCTGGGGCCAACGTCCTGACTTTC
TRBV6-5	TRBJ1-2	-	-	CASSNQGRVGYTF	TGTGCCAGCAGTAATCAGGGAAGGGTCGGCTACACCTTC
TRBV19	TRBJ2-7	-	-	CASSLQDYPIYEQYF	TGTGCCAGTAGTCTCCAGGACTACCCCATCTACGAGCAGTACTTC
TRBV2	TRBJ1-5	-	few	CASSEERGQPQHF	TGTGCCAGCAGTGAAGAAAGGGGCCAGCCCCAGCATTTT